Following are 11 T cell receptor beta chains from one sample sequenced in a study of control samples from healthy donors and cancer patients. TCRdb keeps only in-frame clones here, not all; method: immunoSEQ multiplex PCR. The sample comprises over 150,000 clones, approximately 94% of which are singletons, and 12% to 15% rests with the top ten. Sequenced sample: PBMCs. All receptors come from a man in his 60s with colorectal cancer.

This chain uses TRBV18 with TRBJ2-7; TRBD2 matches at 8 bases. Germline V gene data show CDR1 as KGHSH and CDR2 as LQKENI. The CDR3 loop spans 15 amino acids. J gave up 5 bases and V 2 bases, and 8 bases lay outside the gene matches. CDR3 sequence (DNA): TGTGCCAGCTCACCATTGGCGGGGGGCCAGAACGAGCAGTACTTC. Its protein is CASSPLAGGQNEQYF.

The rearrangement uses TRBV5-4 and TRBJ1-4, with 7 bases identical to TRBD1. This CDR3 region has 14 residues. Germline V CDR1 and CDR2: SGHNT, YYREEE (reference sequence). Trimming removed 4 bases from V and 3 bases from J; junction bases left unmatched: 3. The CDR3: CASSRDSPNEKLFF. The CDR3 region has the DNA TGTGCCAGCAGCCGGGACAGCCCTAATGAAAAACTGTTTTTT.

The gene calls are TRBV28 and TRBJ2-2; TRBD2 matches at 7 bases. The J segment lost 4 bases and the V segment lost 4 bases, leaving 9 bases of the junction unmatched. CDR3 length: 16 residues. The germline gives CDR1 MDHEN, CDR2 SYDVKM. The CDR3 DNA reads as TGTGCCAGCAGTTCGGAGGGAGGGCCGGGCACCGGGGAGCTGTTTTTT. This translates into CASSSEGGPGTGELFF.

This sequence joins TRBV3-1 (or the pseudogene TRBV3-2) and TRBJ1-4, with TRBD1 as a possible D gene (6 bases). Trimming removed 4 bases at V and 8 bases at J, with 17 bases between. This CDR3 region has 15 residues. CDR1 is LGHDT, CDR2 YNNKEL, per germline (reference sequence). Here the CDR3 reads CASSPGGTVEEKLFF. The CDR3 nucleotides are TGTGCCAGCAGCCCCGGGGGCACGGTGGAAGAAAAACTGTTTTTT.

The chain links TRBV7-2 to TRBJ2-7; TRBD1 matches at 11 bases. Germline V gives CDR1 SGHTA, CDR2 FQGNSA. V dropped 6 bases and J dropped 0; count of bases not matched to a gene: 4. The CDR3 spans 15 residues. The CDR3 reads CASRLGTGGSYEQYF. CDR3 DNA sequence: TGTGCCAGCAGACTCGGGACAGGGGGCTCCTACGAGCAGTACTTC.

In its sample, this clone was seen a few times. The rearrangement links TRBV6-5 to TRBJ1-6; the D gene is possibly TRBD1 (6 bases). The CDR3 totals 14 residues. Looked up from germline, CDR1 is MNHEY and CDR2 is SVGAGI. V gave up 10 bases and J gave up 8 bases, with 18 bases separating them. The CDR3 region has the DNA TGTGCCACCCGGGACACCTATGAGGATTCACCCCTCCACTTT. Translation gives CATRDTYEDSPLHF.

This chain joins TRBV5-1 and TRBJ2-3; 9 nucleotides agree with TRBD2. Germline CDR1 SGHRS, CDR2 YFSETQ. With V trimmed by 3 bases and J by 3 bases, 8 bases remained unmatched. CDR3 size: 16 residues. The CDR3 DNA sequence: TGCGCCAGCAGCTCCCAAGCGGGGGGCCTTACAGATACGCAGTATTTT. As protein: CASSSQAGGLTDTQYF. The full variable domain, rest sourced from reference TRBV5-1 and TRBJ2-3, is KAGVTQTPRYLIKTRGQQVTLSCSPISGHRSVSWYQQTPGQGLQFLFEYFSETQRNKGNFPGRFSGRQFSNSRSEMNVSTLELGDSALYLCASSSQAGGLTDTQYFGPGTRLTVL.

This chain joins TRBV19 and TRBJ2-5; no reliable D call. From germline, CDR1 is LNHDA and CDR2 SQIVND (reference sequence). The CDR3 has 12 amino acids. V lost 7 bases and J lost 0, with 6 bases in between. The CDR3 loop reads CASTKYQETQYF. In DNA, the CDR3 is TGTGCCAGTACCAAGTACCAAGAGACCCAGTACTTC. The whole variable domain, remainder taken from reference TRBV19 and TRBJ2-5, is DGGITQSPKYLFRKEGQNVTLSCEQNLNHDAMYWYRQDPGQGLRLIYYSQIVNDFQKGDIAEGYSVSREKKESFPLTVTSAQKNPTAFYLCASTKYQETQYFGPGTRLLVL.

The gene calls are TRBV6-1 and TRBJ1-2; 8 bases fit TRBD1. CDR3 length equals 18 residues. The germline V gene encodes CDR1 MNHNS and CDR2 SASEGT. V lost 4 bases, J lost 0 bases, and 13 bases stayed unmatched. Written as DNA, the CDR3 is TGTGCCAGCAGTGCTCAACGGACAGGGCAAACTTCTAACTATGGCTACACCTTC. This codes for CASSAQRTGQTSNYGYTF.

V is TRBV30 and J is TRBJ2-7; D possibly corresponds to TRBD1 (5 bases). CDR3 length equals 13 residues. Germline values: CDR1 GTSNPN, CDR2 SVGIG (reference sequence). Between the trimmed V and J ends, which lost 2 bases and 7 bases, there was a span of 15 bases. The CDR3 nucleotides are TGTGCCTGGAGTTTCAGGGTAGTGGAGGAGCAGTACTTC. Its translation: CAWSFRVVEEQYF.

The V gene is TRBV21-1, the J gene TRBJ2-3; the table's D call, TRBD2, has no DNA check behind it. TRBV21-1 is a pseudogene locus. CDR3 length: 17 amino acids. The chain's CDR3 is CASSSGTAESSTDTQYF. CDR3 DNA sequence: TGTGCCAGCAGCAGCGGGACGGCGGAGTCTAGCACAGATACGCAGTATTTT.